Included here is one TCR beta chain sequence, with context. Its specificity is unknown. The PCR ran on 60 Vbeta and 13 Jbeta primers. Clones were sequenced by immunoSEQ multiplex PCR, and TCRdb holds only the in-frame ones, with some missing. The sample lists roughly 120,000 clones; roughly 9% were seen once. Germline loops: CDR1 LGHNA, CDR2 YSLEER. This CDR3 has 14 residues. Trimming stripped 5 bases from V and 6 bases from J, with 16 bases between. The sample belongs to a study of cytomegalovirus exposure and HLA in healthy donors. Looking at the study overall: One earlier analysis, a look at around 180 million T cells, found some 100 million unique TCR beta sequences.

Regarding the study as a whole: Follow-up analysis found HLA locus-dependent TCR association rates, highest for DRB1 and lowest for HLA-C. TCR beta sequences reportedly predicted the HLA-A and HLA-B alleles of most subjects accurately.

The specimen sequenced was PBMCs. The clonotype was recovered from a man aged 25-40 years in good health and CMV-seronegative. J is TRBJ1-1 and V is TRBV4-3; D possibly corresponds to TRBD1 (6 bases). In nucleotides, the CDR3 is TGCGCCAGCAGCTTACAGGGTATTGTCTCTGAAGCTTTCTTT. As protein: CASSLQGIVSEAFF.